The rows below give T cell receptor beta chains drawn from one sample of a study of CD8 T cells in Susac syndrome. TCRdb independently ran MiXCR on the immunoSEQ multiplex PCR reads; one entry per CDR3 protein. Counted here are roughly 190,000 distinct CDR3 sequences, roughly 94% occurring once; the ten biggest clones make up more than 0.1%. The sequenced sample consisted of CD4+ T cells from PBMCs. These receptor sequences come from a human donor in good health. CDR3s include the opening cysteine and the closing phenylalanine or tryptophan. A D gene is named only where the DNA matches it firmly. For some rows the clone size is stated as once, few or many, or as a class when expanded; others skip it.

v_gene	j_gene	d_gene	abundance	CDR3nt	CDR3aa
TRBV14	TRBJ2-4	-	-	TGTGCCAGCAGCCAAGATCAGCGACTAGCCAAAAACATTCAGTACTTC	CASSQDQRLAKNIQYF
TRBV27	TRBJ2-2	TRBD2	-	TGTGCCAGCAGTTTGCGGGGGGACCCCAACACCGGGGAGCTGTTTTTT	CASSLRGDPNTGELFF
TRBV7-9	TRBJ2-2	TRBD2	-	TGTGCCAGCAGCGCCGGGACTAGCGGCCCCACGGCGAACACCGGGGAGCTGTTTTTT	CASSAGTSGPTANTGELFF
TRBV20-1	TRBJ2-5	-	-	TGCAGTGCTAGAGACGGTGACTCGATACAAGAGACCCAGTACTTC	CSARDGDSIQETQYF
TRBV28	TRBJ2-1	-	-	TGTGCCAGCAGTTTGGTGAGTCGAAAGCAGTTCTTC	CASSLVSRKQFF
TRBV30	TRBJ1-5	-	-	TGTGCCGGAGGGGGGGGAAGGAGCAATCAGCCCCAGCATTTT	CAGGGGRSNQPQHF
TRBV29-1	TRBJ1-1	-	-	TGCAGCGTTAGAGGTCAGGGAGGCGACACTGAAGCTTTCTTT	CSVRGQGGDTEAFF
TRBV18	TRBJ2-1	TRBD2	-	TGTGCCAGCTCGTTGAGCGGGAGTCAATACAATGAGCAGTTCTTC	CASSLSGSQYNEQFF
TRBV7-9	TRBJ2-7	-	few	TGTGCCAGCAGTGCAACTGGTTACGAGCAGTACTTC	CASSATGYEQYF
TRBV24-1	TRBJ2-1	-	-	TGTGCCACCAAGGGCGGGACCAGGGATGAGCAGTTCTTC	CATKGGTRDEQFF
TRBV24-1	TRBJ2-5	TRBD2	-	TGTGCCACCAGTGATCACCCGGGACTAGTTTGCGAGACCCAGTACTTC	CATSDHPGLVCETQYF
TRBV18	TRBJ2-1	-	-	TGTGCCAGCTCACCACAGAGGAATGAGCAGTTCTTC	CASSPQRNEQFF
TRBV28	TRBJ2-1	TRBD2	-	TGTGCCAGCATCGAACGGGCTAGCGGGCGTCTTGAGCAGTTCTTC	CASIERASGRLEQFF
TRBV19	TRBJ1-2	-	once	TGTGCCAGTAGTATGGATCGGGTCTATGGCTACACCTTC	CASSMDRVYGYTF
TRBV29-1	TRBJ2-6	-	-	TGCAGCGTTGGTCCCCAGTCCTCTGGGGCCAACGTCCTGACTTTC	CSVGPQSSGANVLTF
TRBV9	TRBJ2-7	TRBD2	-	TGTGCCAGCAGCGTAGGGGCTAGCGGAACGGGAGAGCAGTACTTC	CASSVGASGTGEQYF
TRBV5-6	TRBJ2-4	-	-	TGTGCCAGCAGCTTGGCCGCGGGCCCAGGAAACATTCAGTACTTC	CASSLAAGPGNIQYF